The text below deals with one T cell receptor beta chain. Its matching antigen is unknown. The sample comes from a study of T-cell memory formation after mild COVID-19. Study-level information: In these data, TCR clusters were largely donor specific.

TCRdb passed the 5' RACE reads through MiXCR, listing each CDR3 protein once. Of some 190,000 distinct CDR3 sequences in the sample, more than 15% were seen once. The CDR3 loop spans 13 amino acids. V gave up 1 base and J gave up 8 bases, with 10 bases separating them. CDR1 SGHRS and CDR2 YFSETQ come from the germline V gene. Study-level results: Cross-reactive memory appears to have joined, as suggested by some responding clones showing up in pre-infection memory. Specificity for SARS-CoV-2 was not confirmed among the second-wave clones peaking on day 37.

This chain joins TRBV5-1 and TRBJ2-1; weak D call: TRBD2 (6 bases). The receptor was isolated from an adult woman who had mild COVID-19 (a few samples of this study predate the infection). Cell type and time point are not known. Source material: PBMCs or a T cell subset sorted from them (not recorded which). The CDR3 is CASSLRGIYEQFF. The CDR3, as DNA: TGCGCCAGCAGCTTGCGGGGGATCTATGAGCAGTTCTTC.